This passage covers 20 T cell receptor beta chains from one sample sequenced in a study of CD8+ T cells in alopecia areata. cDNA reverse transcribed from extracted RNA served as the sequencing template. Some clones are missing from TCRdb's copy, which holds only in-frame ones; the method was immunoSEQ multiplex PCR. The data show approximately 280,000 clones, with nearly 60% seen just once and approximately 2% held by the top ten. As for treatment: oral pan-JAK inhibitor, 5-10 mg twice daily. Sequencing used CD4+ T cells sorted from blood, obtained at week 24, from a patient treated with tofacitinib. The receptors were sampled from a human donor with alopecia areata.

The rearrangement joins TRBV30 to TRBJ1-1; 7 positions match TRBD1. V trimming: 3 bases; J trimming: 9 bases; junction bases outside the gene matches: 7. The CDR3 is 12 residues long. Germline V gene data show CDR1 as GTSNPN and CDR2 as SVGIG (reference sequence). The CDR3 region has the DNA TGTGCCTGGAGACCAGGACAGGCGAAAGCTTTCTTT. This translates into CAWRPGQAKAFF.

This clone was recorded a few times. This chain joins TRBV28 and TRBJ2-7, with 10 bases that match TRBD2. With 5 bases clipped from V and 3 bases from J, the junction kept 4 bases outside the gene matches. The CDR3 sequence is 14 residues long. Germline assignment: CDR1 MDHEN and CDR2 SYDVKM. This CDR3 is CASSMLAGDYEQYF. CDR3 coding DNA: TGTGCCAGCAGTATGCTAGCGGGGGACTACGAGCAGTACTTC.

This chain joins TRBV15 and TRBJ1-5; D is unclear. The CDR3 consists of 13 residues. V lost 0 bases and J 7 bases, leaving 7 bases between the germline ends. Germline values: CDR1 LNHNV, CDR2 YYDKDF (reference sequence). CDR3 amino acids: CATSRDPAQPQHF. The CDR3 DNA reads TGTGCCACCAGCAGAGATCCGGCGCAGCCCCAGCATTTT.

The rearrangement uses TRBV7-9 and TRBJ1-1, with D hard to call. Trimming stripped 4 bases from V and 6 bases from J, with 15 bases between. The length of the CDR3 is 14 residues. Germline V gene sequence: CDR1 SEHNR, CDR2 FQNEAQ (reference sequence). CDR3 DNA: TGTGCCAGCAGCTCCCAGGTGGAAAGGTCTGAAGCTTTCTTT. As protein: CASSSQVERSEAFF.

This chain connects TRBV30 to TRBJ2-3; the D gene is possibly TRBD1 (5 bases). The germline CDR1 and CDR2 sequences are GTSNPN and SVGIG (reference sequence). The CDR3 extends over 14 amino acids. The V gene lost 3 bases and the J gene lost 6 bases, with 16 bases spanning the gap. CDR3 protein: CAWSTGSTGDTQYF. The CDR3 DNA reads TGTGCCTGGAGCACAGGTTCGACTGGGGATACGCAGTATTTT.

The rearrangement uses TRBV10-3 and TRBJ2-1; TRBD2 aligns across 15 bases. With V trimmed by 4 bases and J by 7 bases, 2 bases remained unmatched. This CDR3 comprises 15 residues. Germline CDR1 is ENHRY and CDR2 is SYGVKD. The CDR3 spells CAISGTSGGANEQFF. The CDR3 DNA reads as TGTGCCATCAGTGGGACTAGCGGGGGGGCGAATGAGCAGTTCTTC.

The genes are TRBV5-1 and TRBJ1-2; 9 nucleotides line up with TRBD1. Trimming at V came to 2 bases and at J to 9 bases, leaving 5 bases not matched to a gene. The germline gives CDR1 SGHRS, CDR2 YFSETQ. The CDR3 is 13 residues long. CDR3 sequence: CASSLRDRASYTF. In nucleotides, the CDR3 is TGCGCCAGCAGCTTAAGGGACAGGGCGAGCTACACCTTC.

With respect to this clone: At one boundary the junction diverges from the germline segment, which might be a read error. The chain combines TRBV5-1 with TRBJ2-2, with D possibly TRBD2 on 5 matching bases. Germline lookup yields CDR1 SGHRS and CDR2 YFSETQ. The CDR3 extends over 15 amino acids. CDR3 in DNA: TGCGCCAGCAGCTTACCCGGGATCAACAGCGGGGAGCTGTTTTTT. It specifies CASSLPGINSGELFF.

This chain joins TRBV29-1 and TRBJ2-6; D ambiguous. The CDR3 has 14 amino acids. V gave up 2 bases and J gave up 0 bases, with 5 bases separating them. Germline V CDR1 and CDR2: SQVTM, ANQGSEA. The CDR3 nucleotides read TGCAGCGTTGAAACAAACTCTGGGGCCAACGTCCTGACTTTC. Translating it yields CSVETNSGANVLTF.

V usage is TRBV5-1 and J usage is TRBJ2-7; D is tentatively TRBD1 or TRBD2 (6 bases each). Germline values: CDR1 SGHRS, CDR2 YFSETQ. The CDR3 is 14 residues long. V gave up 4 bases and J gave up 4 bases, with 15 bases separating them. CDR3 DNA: TGCGCCAGCAGCCGACAGGACGGGACTTACGAGCAGTACTTC. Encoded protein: CASSRQDGTYEQYF.

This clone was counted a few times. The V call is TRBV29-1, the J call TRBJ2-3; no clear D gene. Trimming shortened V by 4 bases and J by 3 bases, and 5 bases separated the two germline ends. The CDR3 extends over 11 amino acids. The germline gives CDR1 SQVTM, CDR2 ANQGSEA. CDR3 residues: CSVGWTDTQYF. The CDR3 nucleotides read TGCAGCGTTGGGTGGACAGATACGCAGTATTTT.

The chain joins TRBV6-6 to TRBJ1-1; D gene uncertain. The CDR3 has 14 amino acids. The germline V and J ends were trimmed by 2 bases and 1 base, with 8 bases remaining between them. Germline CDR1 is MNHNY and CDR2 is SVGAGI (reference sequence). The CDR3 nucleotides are TGTGCCAGCAGTTACCGCCGACCGAACACTGAAGCTTTCTTT. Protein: CASSYRRPNTEAFF.

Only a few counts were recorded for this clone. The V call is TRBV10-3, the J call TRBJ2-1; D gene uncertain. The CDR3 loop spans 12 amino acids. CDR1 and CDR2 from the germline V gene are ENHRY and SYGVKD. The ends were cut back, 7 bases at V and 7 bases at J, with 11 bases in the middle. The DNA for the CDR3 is TGTGCCATCAAATCCGGACCGAATGAGCAGTTCTTC. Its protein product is CAIKSGPNEQFF.

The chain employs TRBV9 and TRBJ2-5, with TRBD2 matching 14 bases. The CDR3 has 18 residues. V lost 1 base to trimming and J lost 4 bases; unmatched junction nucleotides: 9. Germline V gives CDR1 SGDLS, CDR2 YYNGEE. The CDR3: CASSVSATSGGASETQYF. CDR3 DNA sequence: TGTGCCAGCAGCGTATCTGCGACTAGCGGGGGGGCCTCAGAGACCCAGTACTTC.

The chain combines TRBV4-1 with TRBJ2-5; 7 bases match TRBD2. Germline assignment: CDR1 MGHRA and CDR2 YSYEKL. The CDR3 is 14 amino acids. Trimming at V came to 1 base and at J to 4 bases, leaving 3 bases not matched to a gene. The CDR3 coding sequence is TGCGCCAGCAGCCAAGGCGGGGGAAGAGAGACCCAGTACTTC. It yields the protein CASSQGGGRETQYF.

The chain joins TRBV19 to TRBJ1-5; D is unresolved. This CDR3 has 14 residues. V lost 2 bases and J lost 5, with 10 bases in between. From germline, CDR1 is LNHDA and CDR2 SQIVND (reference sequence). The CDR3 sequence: CASSIPQDYQPQHF. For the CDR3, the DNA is TGTGCCAGTAGTATACCGCAGGATTATCAGCCCCAGCATTTT.

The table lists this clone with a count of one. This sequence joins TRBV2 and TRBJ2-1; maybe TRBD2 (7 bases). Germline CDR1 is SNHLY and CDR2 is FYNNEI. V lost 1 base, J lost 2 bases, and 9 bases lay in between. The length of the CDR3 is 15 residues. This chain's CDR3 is CASSEDGGPYNEQFF. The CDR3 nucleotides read TGTGCCAGCAGTGAAGACGGGGGGCCCTACAATGAGCAGTTCTTC. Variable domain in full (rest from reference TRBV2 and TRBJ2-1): EPEVTQTPSHQVTQMGQEVILRCVPISNHLYFYWYRQILGQKVEFLVSFYNNEISEKSEIFDDQFSVERPDGSNFTLKIRSTKLEDSAMYFCASSEDGGPYNEQFFGPGTRLTVL.

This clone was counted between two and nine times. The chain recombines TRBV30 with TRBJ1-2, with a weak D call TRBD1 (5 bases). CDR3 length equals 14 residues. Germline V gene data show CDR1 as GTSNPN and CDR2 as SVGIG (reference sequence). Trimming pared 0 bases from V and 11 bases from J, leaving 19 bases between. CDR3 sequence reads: CAWSVTGARLRYTF. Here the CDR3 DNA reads TGTGCCTGGAGTGTAACCGGGGCTCGCTTGAGGTACACCTTC.

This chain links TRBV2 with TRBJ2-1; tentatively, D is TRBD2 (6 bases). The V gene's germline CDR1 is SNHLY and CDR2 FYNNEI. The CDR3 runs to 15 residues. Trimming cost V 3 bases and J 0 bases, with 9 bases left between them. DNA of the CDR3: TGTGCCAGCAGTGAGGGGGGAGCCTCCTACAATGAGCAGTTCTTC. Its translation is CASSEGGASYNEQFF.

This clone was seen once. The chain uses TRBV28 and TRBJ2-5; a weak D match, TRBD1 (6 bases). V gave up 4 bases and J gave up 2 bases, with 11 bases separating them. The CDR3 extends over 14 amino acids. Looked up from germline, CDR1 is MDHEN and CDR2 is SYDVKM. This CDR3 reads CASSSPGAQETQYF. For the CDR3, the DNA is TGTGCCAGCAGTTCCCCAGGGGCGCAAGAGACCCAGTACTTC.